Sequencing of this T cell receptor beta chain was carried out in a study of cytotoxic CD8 clonotypes in ibrutinib-treated CLL. Study at large: The study included around twelve relapsed/refractory and under 16 treatment-naive patients; 17 had IGHV unmutated disease. Treatment had run for a median about 11 months, range 6 to 36, when response samples were taken.

Measured with immunoSEQ multiplex PCR; TCRdb has only the in-frame clones, and not every one. The table shows some 100,000 clones, with approximately 56% occurring only once. With V trimmed by 0 bases and J by 0 bases, 5 bases remained unmatched. Germline V gene lookup returns CDR1 SGHTA and CDR2 FQGNSA. There are 16 residues in the CDR3. The chain uses TRBV7-2 and TRBJ2-7; 7 bases line up with TRBD1. Source: PBMCs, taken after 24 months of ibrutinib treatment. The source of this sequence is a human donor with chronic lymphocytic leukemia. CDR3 coding DNA: TGTGCCAGCAGCTTAGCCCTACAGGGGCTCTCCTACGAGCAGTACTTC. Amino acid sequence: CASSLALQGLSYEQYF.